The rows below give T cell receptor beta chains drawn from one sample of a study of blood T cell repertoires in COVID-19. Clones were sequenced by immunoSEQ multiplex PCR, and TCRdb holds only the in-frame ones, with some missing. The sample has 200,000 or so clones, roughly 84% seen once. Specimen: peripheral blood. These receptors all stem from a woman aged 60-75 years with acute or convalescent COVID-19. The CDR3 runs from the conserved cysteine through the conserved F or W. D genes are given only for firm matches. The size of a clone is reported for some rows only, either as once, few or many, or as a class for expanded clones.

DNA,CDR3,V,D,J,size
TGTGCCAGCAGCTTATTGTTAGGACAGGGATCTGAAAAACTGTTTTTT,CASSLLLGQGSEKLFF,TRBV7-9,TRBD1,TRBJ1-4,-
TGTGCCAGCTCACCATCCAGCCGGGACAGGACCGTGGAGGGATACACAGATACGCAGTATTTT,CASSPSSRDRTVEGYTDTQYF,TRBV18,TRBD1,TRBJ2-3,-
TGTGCCAGCAGCAAACTCGGAAACACCATATATTTT,CASSKLGNTIYF,TRBV7-9,-,TRBJ1-3,-
TGTGCCAGCAGGGAGGAAATGGTGAACAATCAGCCCCAGCATTTT,CASREEMVNNQPQHF,TRBV5-4,-,TRBJ1-5,few
TGTGCCAGCAGCCTGACAGGGGGCCTTGGCACTGAAGCTTTCTTT,CASSLTGGLGTEAFF,TRBV7-9,TRBD1,TRBJ1-1,once
TGTGCCAGCAGCAAATCTAGCGGGGCCTACGAGCAGTACTTC,CASSKSSGAYEQYF,TRBV3-1/TRBV3-2,TRBD2,TRBJ2-7,-
TGCGCCAGCAGCCAAGGAGTAGGGGGTCTAATCACAGATACGCAGTATTTT,CASSQGVGGLITDTQYF,TRBV4-1,-,TRBJ2-3,once
TGTGCCAGCAGCCCGGACAGGGTAAAGGATGGCTACACCTTC,CASSPDRVKDGYTF,TRBV3-1/TRBV3-2,TRBD1,TRBJ1-2,-
TGTGCCAGCAGAGAAATTGGGGCGAACACTGAAGCTTTCTTT,CASREIGANTEAFF,TRBV5-5,-,TRBJ1-1,-
TGTGCCAGCAGTGAGGGAGCGGGGGGGCCGAATACGCAGTATTTT,CASSEGAGGPNTQYF,TRBV6-4,TRBD2,TRBJ2-3,-
TGTGCCAGTAGGACTAGCGGCACAGATACGCAGTATTTT,CASRTSGTDTQYF,TRBV19,TRBD2,TRBJ2-3,-
TGTGCCTGGAGTACGGGACAGGGGGCAAGTGAGCAGTACTTC,CAWSTGQGASEQYF,TRBV30,TRBD1,TRBJ2-7,-
TGTGCCAGCCGACGGGGAACTAATGAAAAACTGTTTTTT,CASRRGTNEKLFF,TRBV2,-,TRBJ1-4,-
TGCGCCAGCAGGCTGGGGGGTCAGGGCAGAAATTCACCCCTCCACTTT,CASRLGGQGRNSPLHF,TRBV5-1,-,TRBJ1-6,-
TGTGCCAGCAGCGTTTCGGGAGCCCACTCTGGGGCCAACGTCCTGACTTTC,CASSVSGAHSGANVLTF,TRBV9,-,TRBJ2-6,-
TGTGCCAGCAGTGATGGGGAGGGGCGGTATGAGCAGTTCTTC,CASSDGEGRYEQFF,TRBV6-1,TRBD2,TRBJ2-1,-
TGTGCCAGCAGCCACGTCCCGACTAGCGGGGGGGGCGCCGGGGAGCTGTTTTTT,CASSHVPTSGGGAGELFF,TRBV3-1/TRBV3-2,TRBD2,TRBJ2-2,-
TGTGCCAGTAGTATAGTCGACGGGACAGATACGCAGTATTTT,CASSIVDGTDTQYF,TRBV19,-,TRBJ2-3,many
TGTGCCAGCAGCCCACAGGGGACCTACAATGAGCAGTTCTTC,CASSPQGTYNEQFF,TRBV11-3,TRBD1,TRBJ2-1,-
TGCAGCGTTGAGCGGGACAGGTCAAGACCCCAGCATTTT,CSVERDRSRPQHF,TRBV29-1,TRBD1,TRBJ1-5,-
TGTGCCATCAGTGAGTCGGGCAGCCATGGAAACACCATATATTTT,CAISESGSHGNTIYF,TRBV10-3,-,TRBJ1-3,-
TGTGCCAGCAGCCAAGAACTGACTAGCGGGGCATGGGAAAACATTCAGTACTTC,CASSQELTSGAWENIQYF,TRBV3-1/TRBV3-2,TRBD2,TRBJ2-4,once
TGTGCCAGCAGCGGGACTAGCGGGGGGGCCACAGATACGCAGTATTTT,CASSGTSGGATDTQYF,TRBV9,TRBD2,TRBJ2-3,-
TGCACCAGCAGCCAAAGGCTGGGACAGGGAGACACTGAAGCTTTCTTT,CTSSQRLGQGDTEAFF,TRBV1,-,TRBJ1-1,-
TGTGCCAGCAGTGAAGGGGCAGGGTTAGAGACCCAGTACTTC,CASSEGAGLETQYF,TRBV6-1,-,TRBJ2-5,-
TGTGCCAGCAGTGTCTCCGGCTACGAGCAGTACTTC,CASSVSGYEQYF,TRBV2,-,TRBJ2-7,-
TGCGCCAGCAGCCTCCGGACTAGCGGGGGGTCTCCCCAGTACTTC,CASSLRTSGGSPQYF,TRBV4-3,TRBD2,TRBJ2-5,-
TGTGCCATCGTGGGACAGCCGAACACTGAAGCTTTCTTT,CAIVGQPNTEAFF,TRBV10-3,TRBD1,TRBJ1-1,-
TGTGCCAGCAGTGGGGGACAGGGTGGCACCGGGGAGCTGTTTTTT,CASSGGQGGTGELFF,TRBV2,TRBD1,TRBJ2-2,-
TGTGCCAGCAGAAGGACAGCTTCCACTGAAGCTTTCTTT,CASRRTASTEAFF,TRBV12-3/TRBV12-4,-,TRBJ1-1,-
TGTGCCAGCAGCCAGCAGGGCTCTAATGAAAAACTGTTTTTT,CASSQQGSNEKLFF,TRBV3-1/TRBV3-2,-,TRBJ1-4,-
TGTGCCAGCAGCAAAACCGGGACAGGGGTTCAAGCTTTCTTT,CASSKTGTGVQAFF,TRBV7-2,TRBD1,TRBJ1-1,-
TGCGCCAGCAGCACGCGACAGGGGGCGTATAATTCACCCCTCCACTTT,CASSTRQGAYNSPLHF,TRBV5-1,TRBD1,TRBJ1-6,-
TGTGCCAGCAGTTTGCGGCAGGGTTATGGCTACACCTTC,CASSLRQGYGYTF,TRBV12-3/TRBV12-4,-,TRBJ1-2,-
TGTGCCAGCAGCTCTCAGGTCGGGAACACTGAAGCTTTCTTT,CASSSQVGNTEAFF,TRBV2,-,TRBJ1-1,-
TGTGCCAGCAGTGAGGACAGCCTTCCCCCGTCCACTGAAGCTTTCTTT,CASSEDSLPPSTEAFF,TRBV2,-,TRBJ1-1,-
TGTGCCAGCAGCAGCCCAAGCGTAGCGTATGGCTACACCTTC,CASSSPSVAYGYTF,TRBV6-2/TRBV6-3,-,TRBJ1-2,-
TGTGCCAGAAGCTTGTCGGCAGGGACTAGCACAGATACGCAGTATTTT,CARSLSAGTSTDTQYF,TRBV5-3,-,TRBJ2-3,-
TGTGCCAGTCGGACAGGGATAAGCAATCAGCCCCAGCATTTT,CASRTGISNQPQHF,TRBV2,TRBD1,TRBJ1-5,few
TGTGCCAGCAGCCAAGTTGGACAGGGGAACACTGAAGCTTTCTTT,CASSQVGQGNTEAFF,TRBV3-1/TRBV3-2,TRBD1,TRBJ1-1,-
TGTGCCTGGAGTGTACATGGCGGAAGAAGCTCCTACGAGCAGTACTTC,CAWSVHGGRSSYEQYF,TRBV30,-,TRBJ2-7,-
TGTGCCAGCAGCCCCCGTTACGGGACTAGCGGGGGTCCAGATACGCAGTATTTT,CASSPRYGTSGGPDTQYF,TRBV3-1/TRBV3-2,TRBD2,TRBJ2-3,-
TGTGCCAGCAGCTTGCGCGGCGGGGTGGGTGAGACCCAGTACTTC,CASSLRGGVGETQYF,TRBV5-6,-,TRBJ2-5,once
TGTGCCAGCAGCCCAAGCGGAAACACCATATATTTT,CASSPSGNTIYF,TRBV7-8,-,TRBJ1-3,-
TGTGCCTGGAGTGTACCTCATGTAGGACAGGGGGCACTACTGTTTTTT,CAWSVPHVGQGALLFF,TRBV30,TRBD1,TRBJ1-4,-
TGTGCCAGCAGCGCCGGGACAGCGCAGGATGAAAAACTGTTTTTT,CASSAGTAQDEKLFF,TRBV4-2,TRBD1,TRBJ1-4,-
TGTGCCAGCAGCTGGGGGACAGGGGGCGGAAAACTGTTTTTT,CASSWGTGGGKLFF,TRBV5-6,TRBD1,TRBJ1-4,-
TGTGCCAGCAGCTTGGGACAGGGGGTTTCGTTCTTC,CASSLGQGVSFF,TRBV5-4,TRBD1,TRBJ2-1,-
TGTGCCACCAGCAGAGTCCCTGGACAGAACTATGGCTACACCTTC,CATSRVPGQNYGYTF,TRBV15,-,TRBJ1-2,-
TGTGCCAGCAGCTTCGGACTAGCGGGGGCGCGGGATACGCAGTATTTT,CASSFGLAGARDTQYF,TRBV5-6,TRBD2,TRBJ2-3,few
TGTGCCAGCAGCTCCGGGGGGGACTCCTACAATGAGCAGTTCTTC,CASSSGGDSYNEQFF,TRBV9,TRBD2,TRBJ2-1,few
TGTGCCAGCAGTTTAGAGGCAGGGATCGTGCGAAAACTGTTTTTT,CASSLEAGIVRKLFF,TRBV28,-,TRBJ1-4,-
TGTGCCAGCAGCACCAACGACAGGATGATCTCCTACGAGCAGTACTTC,CASSTNDRMISYEQYF,TRBV21-1,-,TRBJ2-7,few
TGTGCCAGCAGACCGGGTCCGGGGGGAGGCACAGATACGCAGTATTTT,CASRPGPGGGTDTQYF,TRBV7-3,TRBD2,TRBJ2-3,once
TGTGCCTGGAAGGCAGGGGACTATAATTCACCCCTCCACTTT,CAWKAGDYNSPLHF,TRBV30,-,TRBJ1-6,-
TGTGCCAGCAGCTTAGGGGGCCGAACTCTGGCCCAGTACTTC,CASSLGGRTLAQYF,TRBV7-6,-,TRBJ2-5,-
TGTGCCAGCAGCCATTCTAGCGGGGAAAGCACAGATACGCAGTATTTT,CASSHSSGESTDTQYF,TRBV14,TRBD2,TRBJ2-3,-
TGTGCCAGCAGTTTATCGGGCTACGAGCAGTACTTC,CASSLSGYEQYF,TRBV12-3/TRBV12-4,-,TRBJ2-7,-
TGCGCCAGCAGCCAAGATCTAGGGCGGGGCTACGAGCAGTACTTC,CASSQDLGRGYEQYF,TRBV4-3,-,TRBJ2-7,few